Following are 20 T cell receptor beta chains from one sample sequenced in a study of control samples from healthy donors and cancer patients. TCRdb's copy holds only in-frame clones and misses some; the assay was immunoSEQ multiplex PCR. There are about 120,000 clones in the sample; 93% occur only once, and 2% to 3% lies in the top ten. Sequences were obtained from blood. The receptor source for this set is a man aged 25 to 40 in good health.

The chain couples TRBV9 to TRBJ2-7, with 8 bases lining up with TRBD1. V was pared by 5 bases and J by 2 bases, with 18 bases of the junction left unmatched. The CDR3 has 18 residues. Looked up from germline, CDR1 is SGDLS and CDR2 is YYNGEE. The CDR3 loop is CASRRRLNGQGGPYEQYF. Here the CDR3 DNA reads TGTGCCAGCAGGCGTAGACTCAACGGACAGGGAGGCCCCTACGAGCAGTACTTC.

The rearrangement links TRBV12-3 or TRBV12-4 to TRBJ1-1, with D perhaps TRBD1 (5 bases). With 8 bases removed from V and 5 bases from J, the gap between germline ends came to 15 bases. The CDR3 totals 13 residues. The CDR3 region is CASGKGGETEAFF. The CDR3 bases are TGTGCCAGCGGAAAAGGAGGGGAGACTGAAGCTTTCTTT.

The chain links TRBV19 to TRBJ1-3; D possibly corresponds to TRBD1 (5 bases). The V end was cut by 6 bases, the J end by 2 bases, with 14 bases between. The CDR3 sequence is 15 residues long. Germline CDR1 reads LNHDA; CDR2 reads SQIVND (reference sequence). This CDR3 is CASRGDSVPGNTIYF. The CDR3 DNA is TGTGCCAGTAGAGGCGACAGCGTTCCTGGAAACACCATATATTTT.

The chain combines TRBV18 with TRBJ2-5; no definite D call. CDR1 and CDR2 (germline): KGHSH, LQKENI. Trimming took 2 bases from V and 5 from J, leaving 3 bases between them. The CDR3 length is 11 residues. The CDR3 region has the DNA TGTGCCAGCTCACCATCGGAGACCCAGTACTTC. It encodes CASSPSETQYF. Variable domain in full (rest from reference TRBV18 and TRBJ2-5): NAGVMQNPRHLVRRRGQEARLRCSPMKGHSHVYWYRQLPEEGLKFMVYLQKENIIDESGMPKERFSAEFPKEGPSILRIQQVVRGDSAAYFCASSPSETQYFGPGTRLLVL.

The genes are TRBV2 and TRBJ2-7, with a possible D match to TRBD2 (5 bases). CDR1 SNHLY and CDR2 FYNNEI come from the germline V gene. V was shortened by 7 bases and J by 3 bases, with 16 bases between the two germline ends. The CDR3 consists of 14 residues. The DNA for the CDR3 is TGTGCCAGCACAGGTGCTACGGGGAGCTACGAGCAGTACTTC. Translated: CASTGATGSYEQYF. Based on the CDR3 plus reference TRBV2 and TRBJ2-7, the full variable domain is EPEVTQTPSHQVTQMGQEVILRCVPISNHLYFYWYRQILGQKVEFLVSFYNNEISEKSEIFDDQFSVERPDGSNFTLKIRSTKLEDSAMYFCASTGATGSYEQYFGPGTRLTVT.

About this clone itself: Here the CDR3 omits its conserved ending phenylalanine or tryptophan, so a read error is the likely source. Because the CDR3's place on the DNA is in doubt, the DNA is left out and the CDR3 is given as listed by TCRdb. The chain recombines TRBV27 with TRBJ1-1; the table names TRBD1, a call not compared with the DNA. Germline lookup yields CDR1 MNHEY and CDR2 SMNVEV (reference sequence). The CDR3 length equals 13 residues, ends included. The CDR3 region is CASTSWSSRQSFL.

The chain joins TRBV27 to TRBJ2-7, with 12 bases fitting TRBD2. V trimming: 6 bases; J trimming: 2 bases; junction bases outside the gene matches: 5. The germline CDR1 and CDR2 sequences are MNHEY and SMNVEV (reference sequence). CDR3 length: 15 residues. DNA of the CDR3: TGTGCCAGCAGGCTGACTAGCGGGGGCCCCTACGAGCAGTACTTC. It yields the protein CASRLTSGGPYEQYF.

DNA for the CDR3: TGTGCCAGCACCCGGGGGGGAGAGGGGCAAGAGACCCAGTACTTC. Protein: CASTRGGEGQETQYF. The rearrangement joins TRBV5-4 to TRBJ2-5; TRBD2 aligns across 8 bases. The CDR3 totals 15 residues. V lost 6 bases to trimming and J lost 2 bases; unmatched junction nucleotides: 9. Germline assignment: CDR1 SGHNT and CDR2 YYREEE (reference sequence). Variable domain in full (rest from reference TRBV5-4 and TRBJ2-5): ETGVTQSPTHLIKTRGQQVTLRCSSQSGHNTVSWYQQALGQGPQFIFQYYREEENGRGNFPPRFSGLQFPNYSSELNVNALELDDSALYLCASTRGGEGQETQYFGPGTRLLVL.

This rearrangement joins TRBV7-9 to TRBJ2-2; TRBD1 matches at 8 bases. The CDR3 extends over 17 amino acids. Germline V gene sequence: CDR1 SEHNR, CDR2 FQNEAQ (reference sequence). The trim removed 8 bases at V and 1 base at J, leaving 12 bases unmatched. CDR3 nucleotide sequence: TGTGCCAGCGTAGGGGTCACCGGGACAGGGAACACCGGGGAGCTGTTTTTT. This gives the protein CASVGVTGTGNTGELFF.

Of note for this clone: Within the sample, other DNA sequences also encode this same CDR3. The chain joins TRBV9 to TRBJ2-6, with no clear D. Germline CDR1 SGDLS, CDR2 YYNGEE. The V gene lost 0 bases and the J gene lost 1 base, with 5 bases spanning the gap. This CDR3 is built from 15 residues. The CDR3 spells CASSVVGSGANVLTF. DNA for the CDR3: TGTGCCAGCAGCGTAGTGGGGTCTGGGGCCAACGTCCTGACTTTC.

This sequence joins TRBV15 and TRBJ1-3; 7 bases line up with TRBD1. Germline assignment: CDR1 LNHNV and CDR2 YYDKDF (reference sequence). The CDR3 is made up of 13 amino acids. The J segment lost 9 bases and the V segment lost 3 bases, leaving 5 bases of the junction unmatched. The CDR3: CATSRTGSGTIYF. The DNA for the CDR3 is TGTGCCACCAGCAGGACAGGGAGCGGCACCATATATTTT.

The chain combines TRBV10-2 with TRBJ1-1; tentative D call: TRBD1 (6 bases). Between the trimmed V and J ends, which lost 0 bases and 4 bases, there was a span of 12 bases. Germline CDR1 WSHSY, CDR2 SAAADI. The CDR3 has 15 amino acids. CDR3 amino acids: CASSESGGVGTEAFF. CDR3 DNA sequence: TGCGCCAGCAGTGAGTCGGGGGGCGTGGGCACTGAAGCTTTCTTT.

Worth noting for this clone: Other DNA sequences from this sample encode an identical CDR3 as well. J is TRBJ1-4 and V is TRBV7-9; possibly TRBD1 for D (6 bases). The CDR3 extends over 18 amino acids. V lost 1 base and J lost 8, with 23 bases in between. Germline V lookup: CDR1 SEHNR, CDR2 FQNEAQ (reference sequence). CDR3 region: CASSLDLDRGAVREKLFF. The DNA for the CDR3 is TGTGCCAGCAGCTTAGATCTGGACAGAGGGGCTGTGCGGGAAAAACTGTTTTTT.

The V gene is TRBV6-1, the J gene TRBJ2-3, with D unresolved. This CDR3 comprises 12 residues. The ends were cut back, 3 bases at V and 0 bases at J, with 1 base in the middle. Germline V CDR1 and CDR2: MNHNS, SASEGT. DNA for the CDR3: TGTGCCAGCAGTGAGAGCACAGATACGCAGTATTTT. Encoded protein: CASSESTDTQYF.

J is TRBJ1-1 and V is TRBV5-1; possibly TRBD1 for D (6 bases). The V gene lost 2 bases and the J gene lost 5 bases, with 13 bases spanning the gap. The CDR3 spans 14 residues. Germline V gives CDR1 SGHRS, CDR2 YFSETQ. In DNA form, the CDR3 reads TGCGCCAGCAGCTTCTGGACAGAGGGAACTGAAGCTTTCTTT. Its translation: CASSFWTEGTEAFF.

The chain uses TRBV3-1 (or the pseudogene TRBV3-2) and TRBJ1-1, with 8 bases lining up with TRBD1. Germline CDR1 LGHDT, CDR2 YNNKEL (reference sequence). The CDR3 is 16 amino acids. J was trimmed by 0 bases and V by 5 bases; bases with no gene match: 8. CDR3 sequence reads: CASSVRTGIMNTEAFF. CDR3 bases: TGTGCCAGCAGCGTGCGGACAGGGATAATGAACACTGAAGCTTTCTTT.

This clone was detected only once. The chain recombines TRBV30 with TRBJ2-5; D remains unclear. Germline CDR1 and CDR2: GTSNPN and SVGIG (reference sequence). Deletions cut 4 bases from V and 4 bases from J, with 19 bases between. The CDR3 is made up of 15 amino acids. CDR3 coding DNA: TGTGCCTGGAAACTCCCCGGCAATATGGGAGAGACCCAGTACTTC. Its protein is CAWKLPGNMGETQYF.

The chain joins TRBV7-9 to TRBJ2-3; 7 nucleotides align to TRBD2. This CDR3 has 18 residues. Looked up from germline, CDR1 is SEHNR and CDR2 is FQNEAQ (reference sequence). V shed 0 bases and J 0 bases; nucleotides not matched to a gene: 9. The CDR3 bases are TGTGCCAGCAGCTTAGCGTCTAGCGGACGAGCTAGCACAGATACGCAGTATTTT. The encoded protein is CASSLASSGRASTDTQYF.

In DNA, the CDR3 is TGTGCCAGCTCACCGAGACGGCGGAGGAACACTGAAGCTTTCTTT. This sequence encodes CASSPRRRRNTEAFF. The chain links TRBV18 to TRBJ1-1; D call uncertain. Trimming took off 3 bases at V and 1 base at J, with 12 bases between the two ends. The CDR3 contains 15 residues. Looked up from germline, CDR1 is KGHSH and CDR2 is LQKENI.

To note about this clone: Other DNA sequences in the sample encode the same CDR3. V and J are TRBV29-1 and TRBJ2-5; the match to TRBD2 covers 8 bases. Trimming took 5 bases from V and 2 from J; bases not matched to a gene: 1. The CDR3 sequence is 12 residues long. In germline, CDR1 is SQVTM, CDR2 ANQGSEA. Here the CDR3 reads CSVRGGQETQYF. CDR3 nucleotides: TGCAGCGTTCGCGGGGGGCAAGAGACCCAGTACTTC.